This note documents a single T cell receptor (beta chain) sequence. Its antigen is not known. This record comes from a study of blood T cells in healthy people across ages. Alongside a J-beta primer mix, a sample-barcoded 5' primer served in a second PCR lasting 7 to 11 cycles. A template-switch adaptor with 12 random nucleotides tagged each cDNA molecule. TCRdb independently ran MiXCR on the 5' RACE reads; one entry per CDR3 protein. The table has some 1.4 million distinct CDR3 sequences, 40% to 50% seen once; the top ten hold roughly 7.7%. V was pared by 4 bases and J by 0 bases, with 21 bases between. The CDR3 consists of 17 residues. Per germline, CDR1 SQVTM and CDR2 ANQGSEA. Overall study results and limits: Naive CD4+ cells and diversity were both higher in long-lived donors than in aged donors.

The V call is TRBV29-1, the J call TRBJ1-2; tentatively, D is TRBD1 (5 bases). The clonotype was recovered from a woman between 18 and 29 years old in good health. Sequencing was done on a sample of blood. The CDR3 bases are TGCAGCGTTGCCCAAACAATTACAGGCCCTGCTAACTATGGCTACACCTTC. This gives the protein CSVAQTITGPANYGYTF.